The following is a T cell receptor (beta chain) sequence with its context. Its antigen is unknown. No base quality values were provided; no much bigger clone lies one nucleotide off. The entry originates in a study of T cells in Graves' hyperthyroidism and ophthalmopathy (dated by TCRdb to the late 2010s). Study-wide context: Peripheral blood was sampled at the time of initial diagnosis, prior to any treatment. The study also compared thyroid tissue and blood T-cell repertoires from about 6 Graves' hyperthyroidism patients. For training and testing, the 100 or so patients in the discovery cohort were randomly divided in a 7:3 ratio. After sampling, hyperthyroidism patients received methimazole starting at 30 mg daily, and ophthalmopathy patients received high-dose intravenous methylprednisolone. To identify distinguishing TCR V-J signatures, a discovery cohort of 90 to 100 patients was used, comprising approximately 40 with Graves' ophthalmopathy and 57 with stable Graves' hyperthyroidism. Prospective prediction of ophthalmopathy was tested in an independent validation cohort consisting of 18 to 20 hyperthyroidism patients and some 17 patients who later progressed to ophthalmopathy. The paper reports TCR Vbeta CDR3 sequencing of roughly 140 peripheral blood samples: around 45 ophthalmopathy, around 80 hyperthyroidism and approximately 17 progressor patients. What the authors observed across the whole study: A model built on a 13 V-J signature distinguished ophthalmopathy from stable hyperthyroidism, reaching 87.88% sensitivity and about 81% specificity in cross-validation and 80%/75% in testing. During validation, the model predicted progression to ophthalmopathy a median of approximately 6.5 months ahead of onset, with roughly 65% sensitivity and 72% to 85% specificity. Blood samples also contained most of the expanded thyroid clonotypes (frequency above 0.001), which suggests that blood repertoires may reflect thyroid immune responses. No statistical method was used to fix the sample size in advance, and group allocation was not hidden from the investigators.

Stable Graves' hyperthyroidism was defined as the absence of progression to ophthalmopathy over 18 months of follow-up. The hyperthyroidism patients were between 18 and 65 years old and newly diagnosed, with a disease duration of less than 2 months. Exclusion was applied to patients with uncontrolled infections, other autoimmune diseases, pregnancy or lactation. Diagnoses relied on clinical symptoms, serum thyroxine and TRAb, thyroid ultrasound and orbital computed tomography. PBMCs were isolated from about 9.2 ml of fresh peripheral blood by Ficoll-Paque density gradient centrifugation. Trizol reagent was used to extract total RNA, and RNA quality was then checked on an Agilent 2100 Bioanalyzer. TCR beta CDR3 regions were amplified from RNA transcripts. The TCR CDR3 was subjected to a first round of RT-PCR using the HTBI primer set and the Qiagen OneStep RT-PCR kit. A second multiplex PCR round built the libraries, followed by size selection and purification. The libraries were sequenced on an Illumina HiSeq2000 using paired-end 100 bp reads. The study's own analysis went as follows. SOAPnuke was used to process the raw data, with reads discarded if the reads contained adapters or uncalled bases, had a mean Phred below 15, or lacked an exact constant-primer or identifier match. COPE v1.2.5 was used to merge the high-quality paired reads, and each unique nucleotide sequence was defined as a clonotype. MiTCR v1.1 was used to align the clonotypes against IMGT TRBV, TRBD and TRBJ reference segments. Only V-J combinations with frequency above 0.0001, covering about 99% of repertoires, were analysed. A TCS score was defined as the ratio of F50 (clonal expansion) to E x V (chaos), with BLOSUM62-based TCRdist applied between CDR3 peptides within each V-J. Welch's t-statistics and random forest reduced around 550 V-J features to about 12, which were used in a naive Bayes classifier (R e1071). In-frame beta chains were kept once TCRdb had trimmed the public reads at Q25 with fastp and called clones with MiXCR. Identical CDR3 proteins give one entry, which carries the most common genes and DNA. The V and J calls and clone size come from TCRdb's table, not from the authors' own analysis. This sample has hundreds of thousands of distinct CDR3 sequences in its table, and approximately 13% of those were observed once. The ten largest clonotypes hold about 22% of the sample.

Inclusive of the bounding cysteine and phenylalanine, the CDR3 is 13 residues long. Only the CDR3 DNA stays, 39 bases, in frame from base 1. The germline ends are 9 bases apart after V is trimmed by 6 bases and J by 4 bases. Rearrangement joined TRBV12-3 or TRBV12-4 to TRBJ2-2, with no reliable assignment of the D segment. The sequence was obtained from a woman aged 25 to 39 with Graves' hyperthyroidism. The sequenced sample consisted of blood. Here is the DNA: TGTGCCAGCAGGCCTTCCGCCACCGGGGAGCTGTTTTTT. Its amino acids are CASRPSATGELFF.